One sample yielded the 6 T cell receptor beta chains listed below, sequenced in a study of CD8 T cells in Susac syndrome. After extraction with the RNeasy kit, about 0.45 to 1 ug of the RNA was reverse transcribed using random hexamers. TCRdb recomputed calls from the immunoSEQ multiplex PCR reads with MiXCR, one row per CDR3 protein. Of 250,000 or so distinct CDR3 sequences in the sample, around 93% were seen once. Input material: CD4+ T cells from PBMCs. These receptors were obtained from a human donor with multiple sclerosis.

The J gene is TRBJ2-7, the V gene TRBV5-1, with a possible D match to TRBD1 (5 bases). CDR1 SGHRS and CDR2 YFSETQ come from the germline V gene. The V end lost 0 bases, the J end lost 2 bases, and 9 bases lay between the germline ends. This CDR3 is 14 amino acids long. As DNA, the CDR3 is TGCGCCAGCAGCTTGGCCCCAGGGCCCTACGAGCAGTACGTC. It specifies CASSLAPGPYEQYV.

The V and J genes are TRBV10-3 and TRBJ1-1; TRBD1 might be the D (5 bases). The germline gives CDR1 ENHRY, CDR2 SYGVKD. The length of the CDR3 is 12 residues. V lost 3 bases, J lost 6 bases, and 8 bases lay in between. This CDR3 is CAISERGAEAFF. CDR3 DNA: TGTGCCATCAGTGAAAGGGGTGCTGAAGCTTTCTTT.

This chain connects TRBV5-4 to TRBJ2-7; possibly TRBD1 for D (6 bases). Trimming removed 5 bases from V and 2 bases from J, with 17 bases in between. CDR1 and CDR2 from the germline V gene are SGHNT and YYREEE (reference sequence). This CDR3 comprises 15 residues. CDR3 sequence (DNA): TGTGCCAGCAGGTCTGCACCCAGGGGACCCTACGAGCAGTACGTC. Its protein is CASRSAPRGPYEQYV.

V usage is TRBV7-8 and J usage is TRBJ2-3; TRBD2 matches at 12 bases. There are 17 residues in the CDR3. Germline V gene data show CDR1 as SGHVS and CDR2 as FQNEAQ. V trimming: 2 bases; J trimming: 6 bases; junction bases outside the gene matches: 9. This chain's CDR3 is CASSLSRLAGDTDTQYF. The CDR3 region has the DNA TGTGCCAGCAGCTTATCCCGACTAGCGGGAGATACGGATACGCAGTATTTT.

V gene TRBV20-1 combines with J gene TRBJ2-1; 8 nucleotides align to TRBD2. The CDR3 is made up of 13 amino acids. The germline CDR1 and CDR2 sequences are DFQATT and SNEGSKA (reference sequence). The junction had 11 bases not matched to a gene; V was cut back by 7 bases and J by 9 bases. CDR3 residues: CSVGLAMWSEQFF. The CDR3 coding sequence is TGCAGTGTTGGACTAGCTATGTGGAGTGAGCAGTTCTTC.

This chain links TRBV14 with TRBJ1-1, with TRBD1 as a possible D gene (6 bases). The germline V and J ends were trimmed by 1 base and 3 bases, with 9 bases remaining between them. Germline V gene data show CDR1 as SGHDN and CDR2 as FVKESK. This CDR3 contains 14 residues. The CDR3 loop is CASSQVGGDTEAFF. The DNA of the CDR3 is TGTGCCAGCAGCCAAGTTGGGGGCGACACTGAAGCTTTCTTT.